The TCR beta chain described here comes from a study of technical replicates of blood from a few donors. Some clones are missing from TCRdb's copy, which holds only in-frame ones; the method was immunoSEQ multiplex PCR. The sample consists of around 80,000 clones, 98% of them appearing once. Germline CDR1 LNHDA, CDR2 SQIVND (reference sequence). V lost 5 bases and J lost 2; bases outside the gene matches: 8. The CDR3 runs to 15 residues. This chain connects TRBV19 to TRBJ2-5; TRBD1 matches 7 bases. This receptor was identified in a human donor in good health. Sequenced sample: T cells isolated from PBMCs. This chain's CDR3 is CASSPLLTGQETQYF. The CDR3 bases are TGTGCCAGTAGTCCCCTCCTGACAGGGCAAGAGACCCAGTACTTC. Together with reference TRBV19 and TRBJ2-5, the CDR3 gives the full variable domain: DGGITQSPKYLFRKEGQNVTLSCEQNLNHDAMYWYRQDPGQGLRLIYYSQIVNDFQKGDIAEGYSVSREKKESFPLTVTSAQKNPTAFYLCASSPLLTGQETQYFGPGTRLLVL.